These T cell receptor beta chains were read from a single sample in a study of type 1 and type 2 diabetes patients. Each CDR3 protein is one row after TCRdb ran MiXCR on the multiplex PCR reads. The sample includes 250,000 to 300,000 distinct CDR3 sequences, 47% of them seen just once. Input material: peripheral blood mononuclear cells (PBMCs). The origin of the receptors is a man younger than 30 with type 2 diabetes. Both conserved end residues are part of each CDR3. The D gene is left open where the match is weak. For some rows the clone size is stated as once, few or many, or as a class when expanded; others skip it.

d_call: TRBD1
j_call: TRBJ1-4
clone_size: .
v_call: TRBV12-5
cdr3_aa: CASGLGPQGAGWNEKLFF
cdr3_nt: TGTGCTAGTGGTTTGGGCCCACAGGGGGCGGGTTGGAATGAAAAACTGTTTTTT

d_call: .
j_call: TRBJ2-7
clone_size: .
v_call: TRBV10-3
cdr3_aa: CAISRTDGTSYEQYF
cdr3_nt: TGTGCCATCAGTAGGACAGACGGCACCTCCTACGAGCAGTACTTC

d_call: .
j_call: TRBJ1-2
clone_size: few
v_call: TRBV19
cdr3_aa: CASRPPGQGLGYTF
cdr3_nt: TGTGCCAGTAGGCCTCCGGGACAAGGGCTCGGCTACACCTTC

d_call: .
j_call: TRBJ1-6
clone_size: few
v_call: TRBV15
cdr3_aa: CATSSEETPLHF
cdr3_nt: TGTGCCACCAGCAGCGAAGAAACACCCCTCCACTTT

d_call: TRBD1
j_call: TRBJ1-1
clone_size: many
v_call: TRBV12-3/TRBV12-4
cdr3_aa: CASSFYVGTANTEAFF
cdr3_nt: TGTGCCAGCAGTTTTTATGTGGGGACAGCGAACACTGAAGCTTTCTTT

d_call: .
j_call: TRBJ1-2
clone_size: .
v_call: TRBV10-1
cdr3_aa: CAWSPEGYYGYTF
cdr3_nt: TGTGCCTGGAGTCCGGAGGGTTACTATGGCTACACCTTC

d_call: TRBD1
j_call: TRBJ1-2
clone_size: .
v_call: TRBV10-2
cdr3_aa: CASTQGQGLYGYTF
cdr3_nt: TGCGCCAGCACCCAAGGACAGGGTTTATATGGCTACACCTTC

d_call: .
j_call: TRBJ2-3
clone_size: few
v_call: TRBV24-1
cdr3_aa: CATSSAITDTQYF
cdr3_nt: TGTGCCACCAGTTCGGCGATCACAGATACGCAGTATTTT

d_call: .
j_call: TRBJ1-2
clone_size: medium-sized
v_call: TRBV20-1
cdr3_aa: CSARAAESGRPTGYTF
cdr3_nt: TGCAGTGCTAGAGCCGCCGAGAGTGGCAGACCTACGGGCTACACCTTC

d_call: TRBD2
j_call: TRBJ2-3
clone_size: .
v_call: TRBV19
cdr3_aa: CASSNQGLALTDTQYF
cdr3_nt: TGTGCCAGTAGTAACCAAGGACTAGCTCTCACAGATACGCAGTATTTT

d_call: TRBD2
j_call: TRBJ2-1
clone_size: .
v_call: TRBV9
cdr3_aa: CASTPGGRYNEQFF
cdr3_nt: TGTGCCAGCACCCCGGGGGGGCGTTACAATGAGCAGTTCTTC

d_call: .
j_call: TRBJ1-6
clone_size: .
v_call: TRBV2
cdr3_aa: CASSGGSSYNSPLHF
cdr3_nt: TGTGCCAGCAGTGGGGGGAGTTCCTATAATTCACCCCTCCACTTT

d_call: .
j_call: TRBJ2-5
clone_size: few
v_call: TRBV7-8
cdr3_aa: CASSPVEKETQYF
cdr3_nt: TGTGCCAGCAGCCCGGTAGAGAAAGAGACCCAGTACTTC

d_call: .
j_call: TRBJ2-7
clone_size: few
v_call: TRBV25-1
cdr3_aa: CASSDPPSSEQYF
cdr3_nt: TGTGCCAGCAGTGATCCCCCCTCTTCTGAGCAGTACTTC

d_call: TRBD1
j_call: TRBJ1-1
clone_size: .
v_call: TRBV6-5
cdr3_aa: CASSYSLLGQENTEAFF
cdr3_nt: TGTGCCAGCAGTTACTCTCTTCTCGGACAGGAGAACACTGAAGCTTTCTTT

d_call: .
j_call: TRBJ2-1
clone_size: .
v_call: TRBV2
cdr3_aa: CASTMGPQGRNNEQFF
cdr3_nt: TGTGCCAGCACGATGGGGCCCCAGGGGCGGAACAATGAGCAGTTCTTC

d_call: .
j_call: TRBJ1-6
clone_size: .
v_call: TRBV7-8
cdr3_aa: CASHRTRVDNSPLHF
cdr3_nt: TGTGCCAGCCATAGAACCAGGGTAGATAATTCACCCCTCCACTTT

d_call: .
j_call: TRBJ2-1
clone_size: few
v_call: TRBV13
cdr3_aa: CASSLSDFREQFF
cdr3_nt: TGTGCCAGCAGCTTATCCGATTTTCGTGAGCAGTTCTTC

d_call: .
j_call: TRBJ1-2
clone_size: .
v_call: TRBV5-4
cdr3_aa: CASSPPPGSYGYTF
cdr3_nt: TGTGCCAGCAGCCCGCCCCCAGGGTCCTATGGCTACACCTTC

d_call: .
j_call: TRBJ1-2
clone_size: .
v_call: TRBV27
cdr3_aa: CASSSLEPRNGYTF
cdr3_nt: TGTGCCAGCAGCTCCCTCGAACCGAGGAACGGCTACACCTTC

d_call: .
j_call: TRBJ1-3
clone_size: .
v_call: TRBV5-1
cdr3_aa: CASSSTSSGNTIYF
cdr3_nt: TGCGCCAGCAGCTCCACCTCATCTGGAAACACCATATATTTT

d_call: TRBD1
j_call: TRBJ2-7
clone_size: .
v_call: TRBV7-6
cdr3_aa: CASSHGTAEQYF
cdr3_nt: TGTGCCAGCAGCCATGGGACAGCCGAGCAGTACTTC

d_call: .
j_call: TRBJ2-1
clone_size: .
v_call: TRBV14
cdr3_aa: CASSQLAYNEQFF
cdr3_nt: TGTGCCAGCAGCCAGCTCGCGTACAATGAGCAGTTCTTC

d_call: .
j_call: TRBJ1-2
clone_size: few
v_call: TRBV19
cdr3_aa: CASSHIINGEGGYTF
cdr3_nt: TGTGCCAGTAGCCATATAATCAACGGCGAAGGTGGCTACACCTTC

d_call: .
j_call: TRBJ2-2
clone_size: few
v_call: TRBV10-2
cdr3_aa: CATVASLLAGELFF
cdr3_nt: TGCGCCACCGTAGCGTCTCTTTTAGCGGGGGAGCTGTTTTTT

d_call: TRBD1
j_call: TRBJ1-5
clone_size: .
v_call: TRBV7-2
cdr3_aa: CASSAGDSGQPQHF
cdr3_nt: TGTGCCAGCAGCGCCGGGGACAGTGGACAGCCCCAGCATTTT

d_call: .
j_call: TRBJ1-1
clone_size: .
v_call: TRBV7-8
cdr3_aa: CASSIDLLAGTEAFF
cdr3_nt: TGTGCCAGTAGTATAGATCTATTGGCAGGCACTGAAGCTTTCTTT

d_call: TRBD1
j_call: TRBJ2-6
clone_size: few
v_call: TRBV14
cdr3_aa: CASSQVARDRYTGANVLTF
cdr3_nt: TGTGCCAGCAGCCAAGTGGCCCGGGACAGGTATACTGGGGCCAACGTCCTGACTTTC

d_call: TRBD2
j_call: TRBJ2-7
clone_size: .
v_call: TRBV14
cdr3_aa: CASSAVRMSSGSEQYF
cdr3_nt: TGTGCCAGCAGCGCAGTTCGCATGAGTAGCGGGTCCGAGCAGTACTTC

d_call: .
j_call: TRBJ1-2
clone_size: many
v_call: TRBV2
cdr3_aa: CASSGGLRGYTF
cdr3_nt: TGTGCCAGCAGTGGCGGGCTTAGGGGCTACACCTTC

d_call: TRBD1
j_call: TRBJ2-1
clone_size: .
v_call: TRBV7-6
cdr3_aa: CASSLPPDRVNEQFF
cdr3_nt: TGTGCCAGCAGCTTGCCTCCGGACAGGGTCAATGAGCAGTTCTTC

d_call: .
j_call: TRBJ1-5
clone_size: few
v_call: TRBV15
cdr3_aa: CATSRGGNTYQPQHF
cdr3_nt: TGTGCCACCAGCAGGGGAGGGAATACCTATCAGCCCCAGCATTTT

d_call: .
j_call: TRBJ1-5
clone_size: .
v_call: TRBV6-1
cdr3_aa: CASKGPGEQPQHF
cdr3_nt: TGTGCCAGCAAAGGCCCCGGGGAGCAGCCCCAGCATTTT